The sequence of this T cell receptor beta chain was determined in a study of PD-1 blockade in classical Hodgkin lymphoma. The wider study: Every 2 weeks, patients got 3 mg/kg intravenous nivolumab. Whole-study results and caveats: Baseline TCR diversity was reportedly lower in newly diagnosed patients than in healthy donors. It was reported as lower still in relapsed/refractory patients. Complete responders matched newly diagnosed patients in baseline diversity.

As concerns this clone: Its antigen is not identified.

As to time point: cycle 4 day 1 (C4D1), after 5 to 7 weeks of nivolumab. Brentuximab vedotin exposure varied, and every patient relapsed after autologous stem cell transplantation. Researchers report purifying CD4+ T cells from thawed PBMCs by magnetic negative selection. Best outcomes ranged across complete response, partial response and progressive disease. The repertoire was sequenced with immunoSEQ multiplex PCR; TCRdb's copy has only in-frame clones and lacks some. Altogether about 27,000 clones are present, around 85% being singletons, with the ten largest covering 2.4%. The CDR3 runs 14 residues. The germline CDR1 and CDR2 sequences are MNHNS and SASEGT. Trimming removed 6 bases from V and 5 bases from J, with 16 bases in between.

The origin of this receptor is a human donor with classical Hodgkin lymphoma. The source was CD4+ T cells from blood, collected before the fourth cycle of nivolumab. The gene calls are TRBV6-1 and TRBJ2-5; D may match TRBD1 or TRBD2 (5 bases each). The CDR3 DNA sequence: TGTGCCAGCAGATCACGAGGGGTAGGGGAGACCCAGTACTTC. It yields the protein CASRSRGVGETQYF.